The sequence of this TCR beta chain was determined in a study of T cell repertoires in cytomegalovirus infection (dated by TCRdb to between 2017 and 2020). Regarding the complete study: The peptide stimulations were aimed at well-studied HLA-B-restricted epitopes as well as recently identified HLA-C-restricted CMV epitopes, whose presentation resists viral immunomodulation. The HLA type of each donor mattered for the analysis, because public TCR beta signatures pointed to carriage of CMV infection along with the matching HLA type.

Sequenced using an Illumina HiSeq 1500. Clones were called with MiXCR by TCRdb after fastp trimmed the public reads at Q25, and only in-frame beta chains were retained. A single entry per CDR3 protein holds the most common genes and DNA from its merged rows. This sample is represented by 100,000 to 150,000 distinct CDR3 sequences; about 32% of them were singletons. Around 54% of the sample lies in the top ten. This clonotype was detected a few times. There is no known antigen for this receptor. There are no base qualities to consult, and no much larger clone falls within one base. V trim: 4 bases; J trim: 3 bases; unmatched bases: 17. The CDR3 contains 18 residues, cysteine and phenylalanine counted. The only DNA kept is the CDR3, 54 bases in frame from the first base. CDR1 and CDR2, per the germline V gene (reference sequence), are SGHKS and YYEKEE. Points the paper makes about the study in general: Cumulative frequency of public TCR beta family members discriminated carriers of CMV infection plus the relevant HLA type in this cohort and an independent roughly 330-donor cohort. The ex vivo response was dominated by HLA-C-restricted CMV-specific TCR beta clonotypes, which also provided the single most frequent clonotype in two of eight donors.

This specimen's treatment or condition label, interpreted: in vitro stimulation with specific CMV peptide epitopes to enrich CMV-specific T cells. The sample was CD8+ T cells from cultured PBMCs, taken from culture after CMV antigen stimulation. The sequence came from a human donor in good health (CMV status not recorded). Some clones in this sample may be carry-over from other donors' samples. The sequence joins TRBV5-5 to TRBJ2-3; the junction holds 7 bases that match TRBD2. The nucleotide sequence reads TGTGCCAGCAGCGGGACCATCTGGACTAGGTCCCGGACAGATACGCAGTATTTT. Its amino acids are CASSGTIWTRSRTDTQYF.